These T cell receptor beta chains were read from a single sample in a study of T cell responses to AZD1222 COVID-19 vaccine. The protocol was immunoSEQ multiplex PCR, while the TCRdb copy is restricted to in-frame clones and leaves out a portion. This repertoire shows about 120,000 clones, less than 90% found once; its top ten account for 6.5% to 9%. Here the sequenced sample was peripheral blood, taken on day 0 of AZD1222 vaccination. Receptors were obtained from an adult in good health. Each CDR3 is given with its conserved first and last residue. D genes are given only for firm matches. Size is omitted from some rows. Given values are once, few, many or a class for expanded clones.

TRBJ1-4	-	-	TRBV20-1	CSAGGKGKLFF	TGCAGTGCTGGGGGGAAGGGAAAACTGTTTTTT
TRBJ1-2	-	-	TRBV6-5	CASSLGGEDGYTF	TGTGCCAGCTCTCTCGGGGGGGAAGATGGCTACACCTTC
TRBJ1-4	TRBD1	-	TRBV19	CASIKGGQGPTTNEKLFF	TGTGCCAGTATAAAGGGGGGACAGGGGCCAACAACTAATGAAAAACTGTTTTTT
TRBJ1-5	-	-	TRBV2	CASSFWTEDQPQHF	TGTGCCAGCAGTTTTTGGACAGAGGATCAGCCCCAGCATTTT
TRBJ2-4	-	-	TRBV24-1	CATSETGLAKNIQYF	TGTGCCACCAGTGAAACAGGCCTAGCCAAAAACATTCAGTACTTC
TRBJ1-6	-	-	TRBV27	CASCRDRDNSPLHF	TGTGCCAGCTGCAGGGACCGAGATAATTCACCCCTCCACTTT
TRBJ1-5	-	-	TRBV4-1	CASSQWGNQPQHF	TGCGCCAGCAGCCAGTGGGGCAATCAGCCCCAGCATTTT
TRBJ1-2	TRBD1	few	TRBV19	CASSRQGDGYTF	TGTGCCAGTAGTAGACAGGGGGACGGCTACACCTTC
TRBJ2-1	-	few	TRBV10-2	CASSVSGNEQFF	TGCGCCAGCAGTGTATCGGGCAATGAGCAGTTCTTC
TRBJ2-7	TRBD2	-	TRBV5-6	CASSLFLPGGPLEQYF	TGTGCCAGCAGCTTGTTCCTCCCGGGAGGGCCCCTCGAGCAGTACTTC
TRBJ1-1	-	-	TRBV21-1	CASSNRIQWGAFF	TGTGCCAGCAGCAATCGGATACAATGGGGGGCTTTCTTT
TRBJ1-3	-	once	TRBV28	CASREGGNTIYF	TGTGCCAGCAGGGAGGGGGGAAACACCATATATTTT
TRBJ2-1	-	few	TRBV11-3	CASSLDLYNEQFF	TGTGCCAGCAGCTTAGATCTCTACAATGAGCAGTTCTTC
TRBJ1-2	-	-	TRBV10-3	CAISEPSGPPYYTF	TGTGCCATCAGTGAGCCCTCAGGGCCCCCGTACTACACCTTC
TRBJ2-6	-	-	TRBV21-1	CASSKDSSCSGANVLTF	TGTGCCAGCAGCAAGGACAGTTCATGCTCTGGGGCCAACGTCCTGACTTTC
TRBJ2-1	-	-	TRBV28	CASSSHREIRDANEQFF	TGTGCCAGCAGTTCCCACCGAGAAATCAGGGATGCCAATGAGCAGTTCTTC
TRBJ1-2	-	-	TRBV12-3/TRBV12-4	CASSLNTERGYTF	TGTGCCAGCAGTTTGAACACCGAGCGCGGCTACACCTTC
TRBJ1-1	-	-	TRBV7-9	CASSLGTESTEAFF	TGTGCCAGCAGCTTAGGAACAGAGAGCACTGAAGCTTTCTTT
TRBJ1-5	-	-	TRBV10-3	CAIKQGWNQPQHF	TGTGCCATTAAACAGGGATGGAATCAGCCCCAGCATTTT
TRBJ2-1	TRBD1	-	TRBV3-1/TRBV3-2	CASSHGPGTATYNEQFF	TGTGCCAGCAGCCACGGACCCGGGACAGCCACCTACAATGAGCAGTTCTTC